A selection of T cell receptor beta chains follows, all from one sample in a study of T cells in Graves' hyperthyroidism and ophthalmopathy. One entry per CDR3 protein results from TCRdb running MiXCR on the multiplex PCR reads. This sample has about 770,000 distinct CDR3 sequences; approximately 18% occur once, and the top ten carry about a sixth. What was sequenced was blood. These receptors all stem from a woman aged 50 to 60 with Graves' hyperthyroidism that later progressed to Graves' ophthalmopathy. CDR3s include the opening cysteine and the closing phenylalanine or tryptophan. Each record gives: V gene, clone size, D gene, J gene, CDR3 DNA, CDR3 protein. The D gene is left open where the match is weak. The size field is filled for only some rows; it gives once, few, many or a size class.

V gene: TRBV6-1
clone size: .
D gene: TRBD1
J gene: TRBJ1-1
CDR3 DNA: TGTGCCAGCAGTTCACCCCGGGACAGCCCGTTTGCTTTCTTT
CDR3 protein: CASSSPRDSPFAFF

V gene: TRBV6-1
clone size: many
D gene: .
J gene: TRBJ1-1
CDR3 DNA: TGTGCCAGCAGTGATGGGACGCAGGGGAGGGGTGAAGCTTTCTTT
CDR3 protein: CASSDGTQGRGEAFF

V gene: TRBV2
clone size: many
D gene: .
J gene: TRBJ2-3
CDR3 DNA: TGTGCCAGCAGTGAATTAGGACTTGGGGTGGCAGATACGCAGTATTTT
CDR3 protein: CASSELGLGVADTQYF

V gene: TRBV5-1
clone size: many
D gene: .
J gene: TRBJ2-3
CDR3 DNA: TGCGCCAGCAGCTTCGGCCAGGAGACCACAGATACGCAGTATTTT
CDR3 protein: CASSFGQETTDTQYF

V gene: TRBV2
clone size: .
D gene: TRBD2
J gene: TRBJ2-7
CDR3 DNA: TGTGCCAGCAGTTACAAGTCTAGCGGCTACGAGCAGTACTTC
CDR3 protein: CASSYKSSGYEQYF

V gene: TRBV29-1
clone size: .
D gene: .
J gene: TRBJ2-7
CDR3 DNA: TGCAGCGTTGTATTGGGGGGCCTCTACGAGCAGTACTTC
CDR3 protein: CSVVLGGLYEQYF

V gene: TRBV11-3
clone size: .
D gene: TRBD2
J gene: TRBJ2-3
CDR3 DNA: TGTGCCAGCAGCTCCACACTAGCGGGGGTCACAGATACGCAGTATTTT
CDR3 protein: CASSSTLAGVTDTQYF

V gene: TRBV11-2
clone size: .
D gene: .
J gene: TRBJ2-5
CDR3 DNA: TGTGCCGGCAGCCCCACAGGGGAGGAAGAGACCCAGTACTTC
CDR3 protein: CAGSPTGEEETQYF

V gene: TRBV11-1
clone size: many
D gene: .
J gene: TRBJ2-2
CDR3 DNA: TGTGCCAGCAGCTTAGCGTTTCGGGGGCACGGCGGGGAGCTGTTTTTT
CDR3 protein: CASSLAFRGHGGELFF

V gene: TRBV7-9
clone size: many
D gene: .
J gene: TRBJ2-5
CDR3 DNA: TGTGCCAGCAGCTTAGGGGCAGAAGAGACCCAGTACTTC
CDR3 protein: CASSLGAEETQYF

V gene: TRBV12-3/TRBV12-4
clone size: few
D gene: .
J gene: TRBJ2-2
CDR3 DNA: TGTGCCAGCAGTTTAAGGGGGGAGGGGGCGGCCGGGGAGCTGTTTTTT
CDR3 protein: CASSLRGEGAAGELFF

V gene: TRBV3-1
clone size: once
D gene: TRBD1
J gene: TRBJ2-7
CDR3 DNA: TGTGCCAGCAGCCGGGACAGGCTCTCCCTAAAGCACGAGCAGTACTTC
CDR3 protein: CASSRDRLSLKHEQYF

V gene: TRBV2
clone size: many
D gene: .
J gene: TRBJ2-7
CDR3 DNA: TGTGCCAGCAGTGTAGTGGGGGTTGTCTACGAGCAGTACTTC
CDR3 protein: CASSVVGVVYEQYF

V gene: TRBV5-1
clone size: many
D gene: .
J gene: TRBJ1-4
CDR3 DNA: TGCGCCAGCAGCGAGGGCGATGGGTACCCCGTAAGGGAAAAACTGTTTTTT
CDR3 protein: CASSEGDGYPVREKLFF

V gene: TRBV20-1
clone size: few
D gene: .
J gene: TRBJ1-2
CDR3 DNA: TGCAGCGCCACCCCGGGCAACTATGGCTACACCTTC
CDR3 protein: CSATPGNYGYTF

V gene: TRBV12-3/TRBV12-4
clone size: .
D gene: TRBD2
J gene: TRBJ2-2
CDR3 DNA: TGTGCCAGCAGTTTACGGGGGGGGGGAGAGAATACCGGGGAGCTGTTTTTT
CDR3 protein: CASSLRGGGENTGELFF

V gene: TRBV2
clone size: .
D gene: .
J gene: TRBJ2-1
CDR3 DNA: TGTGCCAGCAGTGAACTGGGTTTTCAGGGCAATGAGCAGTTCTTC
CDR3 protein: CASSELGFQGNEQFF

V gene: TRBV18
clone size: many
D gene: TRBD2
J gene: TRBJ2-5
CDR3 DNA: TGTGCCAGCTCACCGAATCTAGCGGGGGTGAGAGAGACCCAGTACTTC
CDR3 protein: CASSPNLAGVRETQYF

V gene: TRBV10-3
clone size: .
D gene: .
J gene: TRBJ2-7
CDR3 DNA: TGTGCCATCAGGGGGGAGGAGCAGTACTTC
CDR3 protein: CAIRGEEQYF

V gene: TRBV12-3/TRBV12-4
clone size: many
D gene: .
J gene: TRBJ2-1
CDR3 DNA: TGTGCCAGCAGTTTTGGTATCAATGAGCAGTTCTTC
CDR3 protein: CASSFGINEQFF

V gene: TRBV29-1
clone size: .
D gene: .
J gene: TRBJ2-1
CDR3 DNA: TGCAGCGTTGCGGGGACAAGTGAGCAGTTCTTC
CDR3 protein: CSVAGTSEQFF

V gene: TRBV30
clone size: many
D gene: .
J gene: TRBJ2-6
CDR3 DNA: TGTGCCTGGAGTGTAGGTGGGGCCAACGTCCTGACTTTC
CDR3 protein: CAWSVGGANVLTF

V gene: TRBV5-1
clone size: .
D gene: .
J gene: TRBJ1-1
CDR3 DNA: TGCGCCAGCAGCTTGTTGCGGCTCGGGGACACTGAAGCTTTCTTT
CDR3 protein: CASSLLRLGDTEAFF

V gene: TRBV2
clone size: many
D gene: .
J gene: TRBJ1-1
CDR3 DNA: TGTGCCAGCAGGGAAGATGGACACCGAAACACTGAAGCTTTCTTT
CDR3 protein: CASREDGHRNTEAFF

V gene: TRBV27
clone size: .
D gene: .
J gene: TRBJ1-4
CDR3 DNA: TGTGCCAGCAGTTTATCCCGTTTAGGTGAAAAACTGTTTTTT
CDR3 protein: CASSLSRLGEKLFF

V gene: TRBV7-9
clone size: .
D gene: .
J gene: TRBJ2-5
CDR3 DNA: TGTGCCAGCAGCTTAGGCTGGCTCCGGGGGGAGACCCAGTACTTC
CDR3 protein: CASSLGWLRGETQYF

V gene: TRBV5-1
clone size: many
D gene: TRBD1
J gene: TRBJ1-1
CDR3 DNA: TGCGCCAGCAGCTCAGGGGGGTGGCCCACTGAAGCTTTCTTT
CDR3 protein: CASSSGGWPTEAFF

V gene: TRBV15
clone size: .
D gene: TRBD2
J gene: TRBJ2-1
CDR3 DNA: TGTGCCACCAGCAGAGAAGGGCGGGGGGTGTTTGCCTACAATGAGCAGTTCTTC
CDR3 protein: CATSREGRGVFAYNEQFF

V gene: TRBV27
clone size: few
D gene: .
J gene: TRBJ2-7
CDR3 DNA: TGTGCCAGCAGTCCCAGCCCGCGAAGACGTGGGGAGCAGTACTTC
CDR3 protein: CASSPSPRRRGEQYF

V gene: TRBV6-1
clone size: .
D gene: .
J gene: TRBJ2-7
CDR3 DNA: TGTGCCAGCAGAGAATCTTACGGGCAGTACTTC
CDR3 protein: CASRESYGQYF

V gene: TRBV6-1
clone size: .
D gene: .
J gene: TRBJ2-2
CDR3 DNA: TGTGCAGAAAAGGTGGCGAACACCGGGGAGCTGTTTTTT
CDR3 protein: CAEKVANTGELFF

V gene: TRBV20-1
clone size: .
D gene: .
J gene: TRBJ1-1
CDR3 DNA: TGCAGTGCTAGGGGGAAGCTGAATGTGCGTACTGAAGCTTTCTTT
CDR3 protein: CSARGKLNVRTEAFF

V gene: TRBV20-1
clone size: many
D gene: .
J gene: TRBJ2-3
CDR3 DNA: TGCAGTGCCAGCGATCCCGTGGATACGCAGTATTTT
CDR3 protein: CSASDPVDTQYF